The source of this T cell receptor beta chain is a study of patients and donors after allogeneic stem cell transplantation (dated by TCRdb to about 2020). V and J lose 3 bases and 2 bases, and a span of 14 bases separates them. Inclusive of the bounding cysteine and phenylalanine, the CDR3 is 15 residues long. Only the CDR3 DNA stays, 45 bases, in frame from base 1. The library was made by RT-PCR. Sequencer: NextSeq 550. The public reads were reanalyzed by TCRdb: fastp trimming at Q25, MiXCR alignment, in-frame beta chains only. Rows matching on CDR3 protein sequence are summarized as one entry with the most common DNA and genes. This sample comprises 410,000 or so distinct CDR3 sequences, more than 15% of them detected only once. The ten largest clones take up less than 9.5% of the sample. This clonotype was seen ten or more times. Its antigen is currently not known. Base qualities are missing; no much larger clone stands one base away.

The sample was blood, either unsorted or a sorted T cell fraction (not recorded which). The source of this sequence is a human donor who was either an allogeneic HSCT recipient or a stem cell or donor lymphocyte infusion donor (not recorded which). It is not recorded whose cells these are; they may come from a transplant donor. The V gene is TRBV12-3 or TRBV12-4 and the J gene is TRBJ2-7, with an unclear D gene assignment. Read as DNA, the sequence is TGTGCCAGCAGTTTGCGGTCCGGTAACCCCTACGAGCAGTACTTC. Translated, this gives CASSLRSGNPYEQYF.